This T cell receptor (beta chain) was profiled in a study of CD8+ T cells in alopecia areata. At the level of the study: The study gave treated patients oral tofacitinib at 5 to 10 mg twice daily.

Reverse transcribed after extraction, RNA yielded cDNA as the sequencing template. Assay used: immunoSEQ multiplex PCR; TCRdb lists only in-frame clones, some missing. In the table there are hundreds of thousands of clones, over 60% of which are singletons. Documented treatment: oral pan-JAK inhibitor, 5-10 mg twice daily. A note on this clone: Its antigen is unidentified.

The V gene end was trimmed by 4 bases and the J gene end by 3 bases; junction bases not matched to a gene: 13. The germline gives CDR1 SGHRS, CDR2 YFSETQ. CDR3 length: 17 amino acids. Findings and caveats of the study: Mice showed TCR sharing more clearly than patients did, possibly owing to HLA.

The sequence derives from a human donor with alopecia areata. V usage is TRBV5-1 and J usage is TRBJ1-1, with 9 bases identical to TRBD1. The material sequenced was CD4+ T cells sorted from blood, taken at week 44, from a patient treated with tofacitinib. In DNA form, the CDR3 reads TGCGCCAGCAGCCCCTTAGGACAGGGGCCCGGGGACACTGAAGCTTTCTTT. Its translation is CASSPLGQGPGDTEAFF.